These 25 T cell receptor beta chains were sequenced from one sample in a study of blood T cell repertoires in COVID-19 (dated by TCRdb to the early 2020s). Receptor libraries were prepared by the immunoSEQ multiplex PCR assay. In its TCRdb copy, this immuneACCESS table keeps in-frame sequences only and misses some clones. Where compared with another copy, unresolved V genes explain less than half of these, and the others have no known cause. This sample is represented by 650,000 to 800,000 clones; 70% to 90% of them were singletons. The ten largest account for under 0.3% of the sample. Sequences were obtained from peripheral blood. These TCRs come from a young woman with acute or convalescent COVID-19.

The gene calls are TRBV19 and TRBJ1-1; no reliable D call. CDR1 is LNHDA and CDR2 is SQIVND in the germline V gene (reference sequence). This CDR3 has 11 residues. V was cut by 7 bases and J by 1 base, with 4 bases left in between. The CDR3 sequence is CASIGNTEAFF. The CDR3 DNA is TGTGCCAGTATCGGGAACACTGAAGCTTTCTTT.

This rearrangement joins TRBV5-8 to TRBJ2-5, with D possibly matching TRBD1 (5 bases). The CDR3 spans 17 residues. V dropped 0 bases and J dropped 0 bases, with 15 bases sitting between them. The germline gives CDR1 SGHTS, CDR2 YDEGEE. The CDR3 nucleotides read TGTGCCAGCAGCTTGGGACAGACTTATACCAACCAAGAGACCCAGTACTTC. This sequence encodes CASSLGQTYTNQETQYF.

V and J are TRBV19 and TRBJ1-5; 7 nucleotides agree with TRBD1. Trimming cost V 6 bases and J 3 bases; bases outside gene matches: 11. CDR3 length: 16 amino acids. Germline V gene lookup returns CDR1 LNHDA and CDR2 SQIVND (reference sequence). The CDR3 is CASSTLGTAFNQPQHF. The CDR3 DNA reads TGTGCCAGTAGCACTCTCGGGACAGCCTTCAATCAGCCCCAGCATTTT.

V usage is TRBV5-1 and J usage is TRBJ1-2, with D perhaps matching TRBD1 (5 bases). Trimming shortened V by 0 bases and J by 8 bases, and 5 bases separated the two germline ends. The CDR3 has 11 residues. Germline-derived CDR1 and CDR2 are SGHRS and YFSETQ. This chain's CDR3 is CASSLEGGYTF. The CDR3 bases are TGCGCCAGCAGCTTGGAGGGGGGCTACACCTTC.

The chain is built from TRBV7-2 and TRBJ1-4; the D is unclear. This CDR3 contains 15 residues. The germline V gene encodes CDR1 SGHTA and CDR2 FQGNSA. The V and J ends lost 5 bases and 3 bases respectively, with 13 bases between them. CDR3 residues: CASSPERRANEKLFF. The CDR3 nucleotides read TGTGCCAGCAGCCCGGAGAGGAGGGCTAATGAAAAACTGTTTTTT.

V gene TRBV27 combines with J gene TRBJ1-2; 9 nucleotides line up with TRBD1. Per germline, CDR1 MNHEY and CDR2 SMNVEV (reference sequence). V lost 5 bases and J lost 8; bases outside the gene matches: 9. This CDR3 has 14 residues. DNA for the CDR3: TGTGCCAGCAGTCCGGACAGGGGAGCTATGGGCTACACCTTC. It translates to CASSPDRGAMGYTF.

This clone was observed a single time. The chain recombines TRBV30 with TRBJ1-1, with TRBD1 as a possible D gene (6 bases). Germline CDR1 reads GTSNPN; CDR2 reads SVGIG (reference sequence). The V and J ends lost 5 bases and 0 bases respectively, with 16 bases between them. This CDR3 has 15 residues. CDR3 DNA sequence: TGTGCCTGGGCCTCTGGGGACATCGTGAACACTGAAGCTTTCTTT. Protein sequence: CAWASGDIVNTEAFF. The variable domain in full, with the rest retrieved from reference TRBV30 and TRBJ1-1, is SQTIHQWPATLVQPVGSPLSLECTVEGTSNPNLYWYRQAAGRGLQLLFYSVGIGQISSEVPQNLSASRPQDRQFILSSKKLLLSDSGFYLCAWASGDIVNTEAFFGQGTRLTVV.

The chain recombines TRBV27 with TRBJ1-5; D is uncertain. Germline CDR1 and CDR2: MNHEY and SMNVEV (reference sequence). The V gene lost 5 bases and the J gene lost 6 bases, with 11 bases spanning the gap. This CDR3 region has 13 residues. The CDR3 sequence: CASSPGVGQPQHF. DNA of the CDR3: TGTGCCAGCAGTCCCGGGGTGGGTCAGCCCCAGCATTTT.

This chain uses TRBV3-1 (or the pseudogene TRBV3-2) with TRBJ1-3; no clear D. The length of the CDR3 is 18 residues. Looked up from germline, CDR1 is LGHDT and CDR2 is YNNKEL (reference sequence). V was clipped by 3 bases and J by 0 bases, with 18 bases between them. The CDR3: CASSHPERGASSGNTIYF. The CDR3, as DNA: TGTGCCAGCAGCCACCCCGAACGGGGTGCCAGCTCTGGAAACACCATATATTTT.

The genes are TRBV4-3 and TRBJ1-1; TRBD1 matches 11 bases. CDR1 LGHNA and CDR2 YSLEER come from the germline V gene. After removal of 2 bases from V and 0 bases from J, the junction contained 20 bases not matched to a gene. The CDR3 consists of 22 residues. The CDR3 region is CASSQLQPGQGVGYWVNTEAFF. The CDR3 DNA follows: TGCGCCAGCAGCCAACTTCAACCGGGACAGGGGGTTGGCTACTGGGTGAACACTGAAGCTTTCTTT.

This CDR3 reads CASSEITGGGGNEQFF. Here the CDR3 DNA reads TGTGCCAGCAGTGAAATTACCGGGGGGGGAGGGAATGAGCAGTTCTTC. The V gene is TRBV25-1, the J gene TRBJ2-1, with 8 bases identical to TRBD2. Losses at the gene ends were 2 bases for V and 7 bases for J; bases not matched to a gene: 10. The germline gives CDR1 MGHDK, CDR2 SYGVNS. CDR3 length equals 16 residues.

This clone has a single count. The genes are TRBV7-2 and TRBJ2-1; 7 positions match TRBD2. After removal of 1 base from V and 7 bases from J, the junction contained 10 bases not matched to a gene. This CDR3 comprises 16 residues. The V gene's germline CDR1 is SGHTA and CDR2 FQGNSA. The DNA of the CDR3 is TGTGCCAGCAGCTTAGTGCCGGGGGGTTTCGGGAATGAGCAGTTCTTC. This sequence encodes CASSLVPGGFGNEQFF.

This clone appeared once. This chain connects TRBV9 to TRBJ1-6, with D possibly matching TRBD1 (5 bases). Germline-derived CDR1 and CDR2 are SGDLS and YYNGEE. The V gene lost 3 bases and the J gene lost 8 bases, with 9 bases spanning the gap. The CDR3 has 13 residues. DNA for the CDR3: TGTGCCAGCAGCGGATCAGGGTATTCACCCCTCCACTTT. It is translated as CASSGSGYSPLHF.

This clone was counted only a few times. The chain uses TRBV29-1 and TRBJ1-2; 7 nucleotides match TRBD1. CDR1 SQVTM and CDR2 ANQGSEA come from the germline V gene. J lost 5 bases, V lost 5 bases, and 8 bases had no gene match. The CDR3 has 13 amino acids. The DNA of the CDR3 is TGCAGCGTTTCGGACAGGAAAGGGTATGGCTACACCTTC. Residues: CSVSDRKGYGYTF.

This CDR3 is CATRATGSGANVLTF. The CDR3 coding sequence is TGTGCCACCAGAGCGACCGGATCCGGGGCCAACGTCCTGACTTTC. The chain recombines TRBV15 with TRBJ2-6; D unresolved. The germline gives CDR1 LNHNV, CDR2 YYDKDF (reference sequence). This CDR3 is 15 amino acids long. V was shortened by 6 bases and J by 4 bases, with 13 bases between the two germline ends.

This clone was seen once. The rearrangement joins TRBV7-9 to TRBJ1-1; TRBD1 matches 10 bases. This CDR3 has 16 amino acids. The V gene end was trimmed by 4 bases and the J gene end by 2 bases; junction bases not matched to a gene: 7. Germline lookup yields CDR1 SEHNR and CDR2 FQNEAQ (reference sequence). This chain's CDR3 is CASSYMTGGYNTEAFF. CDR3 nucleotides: TGTGCCAGCAGCTACATGACAGGGGGCTATAACACTGAAGCTTTCTTT.

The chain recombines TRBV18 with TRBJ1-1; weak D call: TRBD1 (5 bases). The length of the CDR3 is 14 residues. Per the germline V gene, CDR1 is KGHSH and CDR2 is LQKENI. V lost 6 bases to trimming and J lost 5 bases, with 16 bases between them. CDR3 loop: CASSLRVGGTEAFF. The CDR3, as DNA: TGTGCCAGCTCCCTCAGGGTGGGAGGAACTGAAGCTTTCTTT.

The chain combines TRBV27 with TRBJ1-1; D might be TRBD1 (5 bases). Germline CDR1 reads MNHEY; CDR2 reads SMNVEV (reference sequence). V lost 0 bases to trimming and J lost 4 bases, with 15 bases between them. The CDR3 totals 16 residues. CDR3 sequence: CASSLSSGLDGTEAFF. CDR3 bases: TGTGCCAGCAGTTTATCCTCGGGACTGGATGGCACTGAAGCTTTCTTT.

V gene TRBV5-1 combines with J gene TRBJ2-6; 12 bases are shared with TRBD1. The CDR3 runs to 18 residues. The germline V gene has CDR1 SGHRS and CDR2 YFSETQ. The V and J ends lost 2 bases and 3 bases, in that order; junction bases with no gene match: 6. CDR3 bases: TGCGCCAGCAGCTTTTCGGGACAGGGGGCTATTGGGGCCAACGTCCTGACTTTC. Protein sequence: CASSFSGQGAIGANVLTF. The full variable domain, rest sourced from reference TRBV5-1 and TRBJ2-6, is KAGVTQTPRYLIKTRGQQVTLSCSPISGHRSVSWYQQTPGQGLQFLFEYFSETQRNKGNFPGRFSGRQFSNSRSEMNVSTLELGDSALYLCASSFSGQGAIGANVLTFGAGSRLTVL.

The CDR3 DNA follows: TGCGCCAGCAGCCTCCTGGTAGGGGCCTCTAATGAAAAACTGTTTTTT. Protein sequence: CASSLLVGASNEKLFF. V gene TRBV4-3 combines with J gene TRBJ1-4; D perhaps matches TRBD1 (5 bases). This CDR3 is 16 amino acids long. Germline values: CDR1 LGHNA, CDR2 YSLEER. Trimming left V 4 bases short and J 3 bases short, with 15 bases between.

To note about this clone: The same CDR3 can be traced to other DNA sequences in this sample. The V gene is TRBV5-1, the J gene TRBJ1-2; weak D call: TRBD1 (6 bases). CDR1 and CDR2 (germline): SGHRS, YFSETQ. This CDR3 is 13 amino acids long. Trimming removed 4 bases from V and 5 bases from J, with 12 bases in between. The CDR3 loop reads CASSPDSLYGYTF. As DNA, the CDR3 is TGCGCCAGCAGCCCGGACAGTCTGTATGGCTACACCTTC.

CDR3 coding DNA: TGTGCCAGCAGGAAAACAGGGGTCCGGCAGTTCTTC. Translating it yields CASRKTGVRQFF. V usage is TRBV7-3 and J usage is TRBJ2-1; 7 bases match TRBD1. Per the germline V gene, CDR1 is SGHTA and CDR2 is FQGTGA. Trimming removed 6 bases from V and 12 bases from J; junction bases left unmatched: 8. This CDR3 region has 12 residues. The variable domain in full, completed from reference TRBV7-3 and TRBJ2-1, reads GAGVSQTPSNKVTEKGKYVELRCDPISGHTALYWYRQSLGQGPEFLIYFQGTGAADDSGLPNDRFFAVRPEGSVSTLKIQRTERGDSAVYLCASRKTGVRQFFGPGTRLTVL.

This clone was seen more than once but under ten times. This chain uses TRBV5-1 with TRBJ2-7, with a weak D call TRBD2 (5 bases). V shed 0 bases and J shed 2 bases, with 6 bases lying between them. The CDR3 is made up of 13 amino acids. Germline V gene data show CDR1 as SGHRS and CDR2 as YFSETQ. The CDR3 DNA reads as TGCGCCAGCAGCTTGGTCGGGACCTACGAGCAGTACTTC. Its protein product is CASSLVGTYEQYF.

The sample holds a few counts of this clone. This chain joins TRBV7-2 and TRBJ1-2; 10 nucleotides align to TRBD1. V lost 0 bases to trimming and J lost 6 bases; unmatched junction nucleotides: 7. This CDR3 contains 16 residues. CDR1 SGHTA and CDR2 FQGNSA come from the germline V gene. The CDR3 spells CASSLAIWDRGNGYTF. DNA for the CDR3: TGTGCCAGCAGCTTAGCTATTTGGGACAGGGGAAATGGCTACACCTTC.

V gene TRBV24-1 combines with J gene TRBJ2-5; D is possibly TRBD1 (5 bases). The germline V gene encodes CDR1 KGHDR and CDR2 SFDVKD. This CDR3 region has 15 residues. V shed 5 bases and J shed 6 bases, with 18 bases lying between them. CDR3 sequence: CATSGDSRGIKTQYF. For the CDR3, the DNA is TGTGCCACCAGTGGTGACAGCCGTGGGATAAAGACCCAGTACTTC.